What follows is one T cell receptor beta chain and its context. The entry originates in a study of blood T cell repertoires in COVID-19. The wider study: T cells, B-cell-depleted T cells, or PBMCs supplied cDNA or gDNA.

Sequencing used immunoSEQ multiplex PCR; TCRdb keeps in-frame clones, though not all of them. The sample shows about 53,000 clones, around 79% of them seen only once. Germline loops: CDR1 KGHDR, CDR2 SFDVKD. The CDR3 spans 14 residues. V dropped 6 bases and J dropped 4 bases, with 12 bases sitting between them. The chain combines TRBV24-1 with TRBJ2-1; perhaps TRBD1 as D (6 bases). Sequenced input: peripheral blood. The clonotype was recovered from a man in his 70s with active or convalescent COVID-19. The CDR3 DNA is TGTGCCACCAGTAGGGGGAACTCATACAATGAGCAGTTCTTC. Translated, it gives CATSRGNSYNEQFF.